The subject of this entry is one TCR beta chain. Its antigen remains unidentified. Per the germline V gene, CDR1 is LNHDA and CDR2 is SQIVND (reference sequence). V dropped 5 bases and J dropped 1 base, with 12 bases sitting between them. This CDR3 has 14 amino acids. The data derive from a study of cytomegalovirus exposure and HLA in healthy donors. Overall study: Earlier sequencing of 200 million or so T cells yielded around 120 million unique TCR beta sequences.

It was with 60 Vbeta and 13 Jbeta primers that the PCR ran. Original analysis: Per a later analysis, the number of unique TCR beta chains was approximately 80 million, of which roughly 11 million were shared. TCRdb's copy holds only in-frame clones and misses some; the assay was immunoSEQ multiplex PCR. V and J calls plus clone size are reproduced from that table; the DNA served to infer D and trimming. This sample has about 140,000 clones, with about four fifths found just once. General study results and limits: Presence/absence analyses took donor sequencing depth as roughly uniform.

This receptor was taken from a female donor in good health and CMV-seronegative. The gene calls are TRBV19 and TRBJ2-7; no firm D call. The sequenced sample was PBMCs. CDR3 residues: CASSPSSGSYEQYF. Here the CDR3 DNA reads TGTGCCAGTAGTCCTTCATCGGGTTCCTACGAGCAGTACTTC.